These T cell receptor beta chains were read from a single sample in a study of blood T cell repertoires in COVID-19. Measured with immunoSEQ multiplex PCR; TCRdb has only the in-frame clones, and not every one. Among roughly 150,000 clones, approximately 88% were seen once, and the ten largest hold under 6%. What was sequenced was peripheral blood. The source is a human donor in a cohort sampled during active COVID-19. CDR3s include the opening cysteine and the closing phenylalanine or tryptophan. D genes are given only for firm matches. Only some rows state a clone size, as once, few, many or a class for expanded clones.

TRBV30,-,TRBJ2-7,TRBD1,CAWSPGQAGGYEQYF,TGTGCCTGGAGTCCGGGACAGGCTGGGGGCTACGAGCAGTACTTC
TRBV28,-,TRBJ2-1,TRBD2,CASSFAGGPWNEQFF,TGTGCCAGCAGTTTTGCGGGGGGGCCTTGGAATGAGCAGTTCTTC
TRBV11-3,-,TRBJ2-1,-,CASSMDSEQFF,TGTGCCAGCAGCATGGACAGTGAGCAGTTCTTC
TRBV7-2,few,TRBJ1-1,-,CASSLVGGFAEAFF,TGTGCCAGCAGCTTAGTAGGGGGATTTGCTGAAGCTTTCTTT
TRBV28,-,TRBJ1-4,-,CASSLGGATNEKLFF,TGTGCCAGCAGTTTAGGGGGGGCAACTAATGAAAAACTGTTTTTT
TRBV28,-,TRBJ1-2,-,CASSPDRVINYGYTF,TGTGCCAGCAGCCCCGACAGAGTCATTAACTATGGCTACACCTTC
TRBV11-3,-,TRBJ2-7,-,CASSLPSRVTYEQYF,TGTGCCAGCAGCTTACCATCCAGGGTAACCTACGAGCAGTACTTC
TRBV7-9,-,TRBJ2-2,-,CASSLGAGMETGELFF,TGTGCCAGCAGCTTGGGGGCAGGGATGGAAACCGGGGAGCTGTTTTTT
TRBV28,few,TRBJ1-1,TRBD1,CASSLDRGRAFF,TGTGCCAGCAGTCTTGACAGGGGGCGAGCTTTCTTT
TRBV6-2/TRBV6-3,-,TRBJ2-2,-,CASSWDGTDTGELFF,TGTGCCAGCAGCTGGGATGGGACTGACACCGGGGAGCTGTTTTTT
TRBV19,-,TRBJ1-2,-,CASTPLDSSGHTF,TGTGCCAGTACCCCCTTAGACAGTTCCGGTCACACCTTC
TRBV12-3/TRBV12-4,-,TRBJ2-7,-,CASTLGLMDEQYF,TGTGCCAGCACTTTGGGACTGATGGACGAGCAGTACTTC
TRBV5-5,-,TRBJ2-5,-,CASSLSQALQETQYF,TGTGCCAGCAGCTTGAGTCAGGCCCTCCAAGAGACCCAGTACTTC
TRBV27,-,TRBJ1-1,-,CASSLSWGVNTEAFF,TGTGCCAGCAGTTTATCTTGGGGAGTGAACACTGAAGCTTTCTTT
TRBV27,-,TRBJ1-3,TRBD1,CASEYRRQGGPGNTIYF,TGTGCCAGCGAATATAGAAGACAGGGGGGTCCTGGAAACACCATATATTTT
TRBV28,-,TRBJ2-6,-,CASNRPSGANVLTF,TGTGCCAGCAACAGACCCTCTGGGGCCAACGTCCTGACTTTC
TRBV30,-,TRBJ1-1,TRBD1,CAWSEDRGTEAFF,TGTGCCTGGAGCGAGGACAGGGGCACTGAAGCTTTCTTT
TRBV7-3,-,TRBJ2-6,TRBD2,CASSPLPVLAGVSGANVLTF,TGTGCCAGCAGCCCCCTCCCCGTACTAGCGGGGGTCTCTGGGGCCAACGTCCTGACTTTC
TRBV28,-,TRBJ2-3,-,CASRQQVFSTDTQYF,TGTGCCAGCAGACAACAGGTATTTAGCACAGATACGCAGTATTTT
TRBV7-2,few,TRBJ2-3,TRBD2,CASSSPGGGREVGDTQYF,TGTGCCAGCAGCTCCCCGGGGGGGGGCAGGGAGGTTGGGGATACGCAGTATTTT
TRBV6-1,-,TRBJ2-7,TRBD2,CASSVTGTSGRYEQYF,TGTGCCAGCAGTGTAACCGGGACTAGCGGGCGATACGAGCAGTACTTC
TRBV18,once,TRBJ1-1,-,CASSLDSVNTEAFF,TGTGCCAGCTCACTGGACAGCGTCAACACTGAAGCTTTCTTT
TRBV7-9,-,TRBJ2-7,-,CASSFAHGVAEQYF,TGTGCCAGCAGCTTTGCCCACGGAGTGGCCGAGCAGTACTTC
TRBV5-1,-,TRBJ2-1,TRBD2,CASSLELAELYNEQFF,TGCGCCAGCAGCTTGGAACTAGCGGAGTTATACAATGAGCAGTTCTTC
TRBV30,-,TRBJ2-5,-,CAWHRGRAQYF,TGTGCCTGGCACAGGGGGAGGGCCCAGTACTTC
TRBV6-2/TRBV6-3,-,TRBJ2-7,TRBD2,CASSYSMSGGPSYEQYF,TGTGCCAGCAGTTACTCGATGAGCGGGGGCCCTTCCTACGAGCAGTACTTC
TRBV5-1,once,TRBJ2-5,-,CASSLDRQETQYF,TGCGCCAGCAGCCTAGACAGGCAAGAGACCCAGTACTTC
TRBV4-2,once,TRBJ2-5,TRBD2,CASSQGLGLAGGLEETQYF,TGTGCCAGCAGCCAGGGGTTAGGACTAGCGGGAGGTCTCGAAGAGACCCAGTACTTC
TRBV11-2,few,TRBJ1-1,TRBD1,CASSIDRDTEAFF,TGTGCCAGCAGCATCGACAGGGACACTGAAGCTTTCTTT
TRBV6-2/TRBV6-3,-,TRBJ1-2,-,CASSSHRMVANYGYTF,TGTGCCAGCAGTTCCCACCGCATGGTAGCTAACTATGGCTACACCTTC
TRBV6-2/TRBV6-3,-,TRBJ2-3,TRBD2,CASSYDPGTSGRGGDTQYF,TGTGCCAGCAGTTACGATCCCGGGACTAGCGGGAGAGGTGGGGATACGCAGTATTTT